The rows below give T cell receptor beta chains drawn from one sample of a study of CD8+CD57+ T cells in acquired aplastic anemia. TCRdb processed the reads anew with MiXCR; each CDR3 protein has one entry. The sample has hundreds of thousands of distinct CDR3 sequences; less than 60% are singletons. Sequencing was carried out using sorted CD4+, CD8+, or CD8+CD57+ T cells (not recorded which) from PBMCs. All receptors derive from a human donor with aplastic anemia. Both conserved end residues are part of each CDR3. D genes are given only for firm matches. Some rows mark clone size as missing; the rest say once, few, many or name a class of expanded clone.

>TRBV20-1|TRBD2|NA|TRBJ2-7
TGCGGTGCTAGGCCCCCGGGACCAGCGGGGCAAGGCGAGCAGTACTTC
CGARPPGPAGQGEQYF
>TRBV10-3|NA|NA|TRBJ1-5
TGTGCCATCAGTGAGTCCGGCGGCGATCAGCCCCAGCATTTT
CAISESGGDQPQHF
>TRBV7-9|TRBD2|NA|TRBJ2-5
TGTGCCAGCAGCCCCAGCGGGGGAACCGGGGAGACCCAGTACTTC
CASSPSGGTGETQYF
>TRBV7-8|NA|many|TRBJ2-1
TGTGCCAGCAGCTTAAGGCAGGGGAGCTCCTACAATGAGCAGTTCTTC
CASSLRQGSSYNEQFF
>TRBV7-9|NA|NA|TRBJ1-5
TGTGCCAGCAGCTTAACTACGAGCAATCAGCCCCAGCATTTT
CASSLTTSNQPQHF
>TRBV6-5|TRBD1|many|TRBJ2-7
TGTGCCAGCAGTTACCGGCCCGGACAGGGTGGCTACGAGCAGTACTTC
CASSYRPGQGGYEQYF
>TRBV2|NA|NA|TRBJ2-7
TGTGCCACCACGGGCGTGAGCCCCTCGTCCGAGCAGTACTTC
CATTGVSPSSEQYF
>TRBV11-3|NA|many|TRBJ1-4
TGTGCCAGCAGCCGTTCAACTAATGAAAAACTGTTTTTT
CASSRSTNEKLFF
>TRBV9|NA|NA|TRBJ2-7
TGTGCCAGCAGCGTAGATCGCCAGGGGTACTACGAGCAGTACTTC
CASSVDRQGYYEQYF
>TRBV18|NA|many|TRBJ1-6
TGTGCCAGCTCACCACCGGGGGGGGGTCAGGATTCACCCCTCCACTTT
CASSPPGGGQDSPLHF
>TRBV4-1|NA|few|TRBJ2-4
TGCGCCAGCAGCCAGCCACTAGCCAAAAACATTCAGTACTTC
CASSQPLAKNIQYF
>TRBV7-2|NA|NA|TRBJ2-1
TGTGCCAGCAGCTGGTCCTCCTACAATGAGCAGTTCTTC
CASSWSSYNEQFF
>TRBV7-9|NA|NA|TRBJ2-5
TGTGCCAGCAGGTATCTGACAGAAGAGACCCAGTACTTC
CASRYLTEETQYF
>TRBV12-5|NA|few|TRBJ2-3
TGTGCTAGTGGTTTCGGGGCTACGCAGTATTTT
CASGFGATQYF
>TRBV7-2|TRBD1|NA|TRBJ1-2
TGTGCCAGCAGCTTAGCGGGGACAGGGATCGTAACCTTC
CASSLAGTGIVTF
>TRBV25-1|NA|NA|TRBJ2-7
TGTGCCAGCAGTGAATCGAAGGGGGGGGAAGAACAGTACTTC
CASSESKGGEEQYF
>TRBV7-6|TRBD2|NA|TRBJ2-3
TGTGCCAGCAGCTTAGGACTAGCGGAGGGACGCACAGATACGCAGTATTTT
CASSLGLAEGRTDTQYF
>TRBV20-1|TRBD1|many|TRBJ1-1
TGCAGTGCTAGCCCCCCCACAGGGGGCAAAACTGAAGCTTTCTTT
CSASPPTGGKTEAFF